The next 32 T cell receptor beta chains were all read from a single sample in a study of T cells in lung cancer brain metastases. Data came from immunoSEQ multiplex PCR; TCRdb stores just in-frame clones and leaves some out. Of some 1,000 clones listed, around four fifths are singletons. The sample comprised tumor tissue from a brain metastasis. These receptors came from a woman aged 70 to 79 with non-small cell lung cancer that had spread to the brain.

The CDR3 region has the DNA TGTGCCAGCGGACGATGGCGGACCCAAGAGACCCAGTACTTC. Its protein product is CASGRWRTQETQYF. The chain carries TRBV27 and TRBJ2-5; D is undetermined. The germline V gene has CDR1 MNHEY and CDR2 SMNVEV (reference sequence). This CDR3 has 14 amino acids. Deletions cut 8 bases from V and 1 base from J, with 14 bases between.

The chain combines TRBV5-5 with TRBJ2-7, with D hard to call. Germline-derived CDR1 and CDR2 are SGHKS and YYEKEE (reference sequence). V gave up 2 bases and J gave up 7 bases, with 25 bases separating them. CDR3 length: 17 residues. The CDR3 is CASSFPFSSDPTYEQYF. The CDR3 nucleotides are TGTGCCAGCAGCTTTCCGTTCTCGTCGGACCCTACATATGAGCAGTACTTC.

V usage is TRBV5-4 and J usage is TRBJ2-1; a possible D gene is TRBD2 (5 bases). Deletions cut 3 bases from V and 5 bases from J, with 12 bases between. The CDR3 has 14 residues. Germline V CDR1 and CDR2: SGHNT, YYREEE (reference sequence). The CDR3, as DNA: TGTGCCAGCAGCTCGGGATCGAGGAACAATGAGCAGTTCTTC. Its translation: CASSSGSRNNEQFF.

A few counts support this clone. The CDR3 bases are TGTGCCAGCAGGCCGGGGTCTGGGACTAGCGGGGGGCACGAGCAGTTCTTC. Residues: CASRPGSGTSGGHEQFF. The chain is built from TRBV5-6 and TRBJ2-1; 15 bases agree with TRBD2. After removal of 5 bases from V and 10 bases from J, the junction contained 13 bases not matched to a gene. The germline gives CDR1 SGHDT, CDR2 YYEEEE. The CDR3 has 17 amino acids.

V gene TRBV29-1 combines with J gene TRBJ1-2; D uncertain. V shed 8 bases and J shed 8 bases, with 15 bases lying between them. Germline V lookup: CDR1 SQVTM, CDR2 ANQGSEA. This CDR3 spans 11 amino acids. The CDR3 bases are TGCAGCCTTTTTAATGAAGGAGGCTACACCTTC. Protein: CSLFNEGGYTF.

The chain carries TRBV7-6 and TRBJ2-1; D is ambiguous. The CDR3 length is 15 residues. Per germline, CDR1 SGHVS and CDR2 FNYEAQ. The V gene lost 1 base and the J gene lost 5 bases, with 12 bases spanning the gap. CDR3 in DNA: TGTGCCAGCAGCTTAGACCCGGGCCCTGACAATGAGCAGTTCTTC. Residues: CASSLDPGPDNEQFF.

The table lists this clone with a count of one. This chain's CDR3 is CASSFTLGHTEAFF. CDR3 bases: TGTGCCAGCAGCTTTACATTAGGCCACACTGAAGCTTTCTTT. The rearrangement uses TRBV5-5 and TRBJ1-1; D is unclear. Germline loops: CDR1 SGHKS, CDR2 YYEKEE (reference sequence). This CDR3 has 14 amino acids. The V gene lost 2 bases and the J gene lost 3 bases, with 11 bases spanning the gap. The variable domain in full, completed from reference TRBV5-5 and TRBJ1-1, reads DAGVTQSPTHLIKTRGQQVTLRCSPISGHKSVSWYQQVLGQGPQFIFQYYEKEERGRGNFPDRFSARQFPNYSSELNVNALLLGDSALYLCASSFTLGHTEAFFGQGTRLTVV.

This chain joins TRBV27 and TRBJ2-3; no reliable D call. The CDR3 consists of 13 residues. Germline CDR1 reads MNHEY; CDR2 reads SMNVEV (reference sequence). Trimming took off 6 bases at V and 1 base at J, with 8 bases between the two ends. DNA for the CDR3: TGTGCCAGCAGCCCTTTAGGCACAGATACGCAGTATTTT. This translates into CASSPLGTDTQYF.

This clone was recorded only once. The chain combines TRBV28 with TRBJ1-3; weak D call: TRBD1 (5 bases). Germline V lookup: CDR1 MDHEN, CDR2 SYDVKM. The CDR3 is 15 amino acids. V lost 7 bases, J lost 4 bases, and 17 bases lay in between. The CDR3 is CASIVGGGIGNTIYF. CDR3 in DNA: TGTGCCAGCATAGTGGGGGGAGGAATCGGAAACACCATATATTTT.

The chain couples TRBV15 to TRBJ2-7; 9 bases are shared with TRBD2. Germline CDR1 is LNHNV and CDR2 is YYDKDF (reference sequence). Unmatched junction bases numbered 10, after V lost 0 bases and J lost 4 bases. CDR3 length: 17 residues. CDR3: CATSRDQRASGAYEQYF. The CDR3 bases are TGTGCCACCAGCAGAGATCAACGGGCTAGCGGGGCTTACGAGCAGTACTTC. The variable domain in full, completed from reference TRBV15 and TRBJ2-7, reads DAMVIQNPRYQVTQFGKPVTLSCSQTLNHNVMYWYQQKSSQAPKLLFHYYDKDFNNEADTPDNFQSRRPNTSFCFLDIRSPGLGDTAMYLCATSRDQRASGAYEQYFGPGTRLTVT.

The rearrangement links TRBV29-1 to TRBJ2-6, with D unresolved. The CDR3 is 15 residues long. V dropped 6 bases and J dropped 2 bases, with 14 bases sitting between them. Germline V gene data show CDR1 as SQVTM and CDR2 as ANQGSEA. The CDR3 protein is CSVVAPSPGANVLTF. CDR3 in DNA: TGCAGCGTGGTCGCTCCGAGTCCTGGGGCCAACGTCCTGACTTTC.

The genes are TRBV5-6 and TRBJ1-3; D call uncertain. CDR3 length: 17 amino acids. The V end lost 0 bases, the J end lost 0 bases, and 13 bases lay between the germline ends. CDR1 is SGHDT, CDR2 YYEEEE, per germline. CDR3 amino acids: CASSLGEGRLSGNTIYF. The CDR3 nucleotides are TGTGCCAGCAGCTTGGGGGAAGGACGTCTCTCTGGAAACACCATATATTTT.

The gene calls are TRBV28 and TRBJ2-5; D is perhaps TRBD2 (6 bases). V was pared by 4 bases and J by 2 bases, with 11 bases between. Germline V gene sequence: CDR1 MDHEN, CDR2 SYDVKM. The CDR3 length is 14 residues. CDR3 sequence: CASSSSGLQETQYF. In DNA form, the CDR3 reads TGTGCCAGCAGTTCCTCGGGACTGCAAGAGACCCAGTACTTC. Based on the CDR3 plus reference TRBV28 and TRBJ2-5, the full variable domain is DVKVTQSSRYLVKRTGEKVFLECVQDMDHENMFWYRQDPGLGLRLIYFSYDVKMKEKGDIPEGYSVSREKKERFSLILESASTNQTSMYLCASSSSGLQETQYFGPGTRLLVL.

This chain links TRBV5-1 with TRBJ2-7; TRBD2 matches at 7 bases. The V and J ends lost 4 bases and 2 bases, in that order; junction bases with no gene match: 6. Per germline, CDR1 SGHRS and CDR2 YFSETQ. The CDR3 runs 14 residues. The CDR3 here is CASSQVAGPYEQYF. CDR3 DNA: TGCGCCAGCAGCCAAGTAGCGGGTCCCTACGAGCAGTACTTC.

The chain is built from TRBV11-3 and TRBJ2-1; 7 nucleotides match TRBD2. Germline V gives CDR1 SGHNT, CDR2 YENEEA. V shed 5 bases, J shed 6 bases, and the junction held 7 bases outside the gene matches. The length of the CDR3 is 14 residues. CDR3 in DNA: TGTGCCAGCAGCGAGTTGCGGGAGTCCAATGAGCAGTTCTTC. This codes for CASSELRESNEQFF.

The chain uses TRBV5-6 and TRBJ1-3; no clear D gene. Germline V gives CDR1 SGHDT, CDR2 YYEEEE. The CDR3 is 17 amino acids. V gave up 0 bases and J gave up 2 bases, with 15 bases separating them. The CDR3 is CASSLGEGRLPGNTIYF. The CDR3 DNA follows: TGTGCCAGCAGCTTGGGGGAAGGACGTCTCCCTGGAAACACCATATATTTT.

The chain employs TRBV7-2 and TRBJ1-2; maybe TRBD1 (5 bases). Germline lookup yields CDR1 SGHTA and CDR2 FQGNSA. V lost 4 bases and J lost 7, with 16 bases in between. The CDR3 totals 14 residues. The CDR3 DNA reads TGTGCCAGCAGCTACCGGGACGGGATGGGTGGCTACACCTTC. Translating it yields CASSYRDGMGGYTF.

The chain recombines TRBV5-4 with TRBJ1-6, with D unresolved. From germline, CDR1 is SGHNT and CDR2 YYREEE (reference sequence). Trimming left V 4 bases short and J 7 bases short, with 15 bases between. This CDR3 region has 15 residues. CDR3 DNA sequence: TGTGCCAGCAGCCCCCAGCTGGGGAGAAATTCACCCCTCCACTTT. Protein: CASSPQLGRNSPLHF.

The table lists this clone with a few counts. The genes are TRBV2 and TRBJ1-5, with 8 bases aligning to TRBD1. The germline CDR1 and CDR2 sequences are SNHLY and FYNNEI. The CDR3 length is 15 residues. With V trimmed by 3 bases and J by 3 bases, 4 bases remained unmatched. Here the CDR3 DNA reads TGTGCCAGCAGTGACCGGGACAGGTTCAATCAGCCCCAGCATTTT. Amino acids: CASSDRDRFNQPQHF.

The chain has TRBV29-1 and TRBJ2-4, with TRBD1 as a possible D gene (6 bases). The V end lost 7 bases, the J end lost 7 bases, and 11 bases lay between the germline ends. The CDR3 has 11 residues. Germline V gives CDR1 SQVTM, CDR2 ANQGSEA. The CDR3 DNA is TGCAGCGGTGTCAGGGGTAACATTCAGTACTTC. It is translated as CSGVRGNIQYF. Variable domain in full (rest from reference TRBV29-1 and TRBJ2-4): SAVISQKPSRDICQRGTSLTIQCQVDSQVTMMFWYRQQPGQSLTLIATANQGSEATYESGFVIDKFPISRPNLTFSTLTVSNMSPEDSSIYLCSGVRGNIQYFGAGTRLSVL.

The rearrangement links TRBV28 to TRBJ1-4, with TRBD1 identical over 9 bases. CDR3 length: 18 residues. Trimming at V came to 3 bases and at J to 8 bases, leaving 16 bases not matched to a gene. In germline, CDR1 is MDHEN, CDR2 SYDVKM. CDR3 protein: CASSFTGGGHLRSEKLFF. The CDR3 DNA reads TGTGCCAGCAGTTTTACAGGGGGCGGCCACCTTAGAAGCGAAAAACTGTTTTTT. The full variable domain, its missing parts supplied by reference TRBV28 and TRBJ1-4, is DVKVTQSSRYLVKRTGEKVFLECVQDMDHENMFWYRQDPGLGLRLIYFSYDVKMKEKGDIPEGYSVSREKKERFSLILESASTNQTSMYLCASSFTGGGHLRSEKLFFGSGTQLSVL.

The chain employs TRBV29-1 and TRBJ2-7; D call uncertain. The germline gives CDR1 SQVTM, CDR2 ANQGSEA. CDR3 length: 11 amino acids. V gave up 8 bases and J gave up 7 bases, with 15 bases separating them. The CDR3 sequence is CSFVQAREQYF. CDR3 sequence (DNA): TGCAGCTTCGTCCAAGCCCGAGAGCAGTACTTC.

Here the CDR3 reads CASSLDPGSQETQYF. CDR3 coding DNA: TGTGCCAGCAGCTTGGATCCCGGATCTCAAGAGACCCAGTACTTC. This rearrangement joins TRBV5-4 to TRBJ2-5, with D unclear. Trimming shortened V by 0 bases and J by 2 bases, and 11 bases separated the two germline ends. The CDR3 runs 15 residues. Germline CDR1 is SGHNT and CDR2 is YYREEE (reference sequence).

This clone came up once. The chain uses TRBV9 and TRBJ2-7; tentative D call: TRBD1 (5 bases). The CDR3 length is 11 residues. Trimming took off 4 bases at V and 5 bases at J, with 7 bases between the two ends. Germline assignment: CDR1 SGDLS and CDR2 YYNGEE. CDR3 bases: TGTGCCAGCAGCCCAGGGAACGAGCAGTACTTC. This encodes CASSPGNEQYF.

This clone has a single count. This chain uses TRBV9 with TRBJ1-1, with D unclear. Germline V CDR1 and CDR2: SGDLS, YYNGEE. This CDR3 is 13 amino acids long. V was shortened by 4 bases and J by 0 bases, with 7 bases between the two germline ends. This CDR3 reads CASSSRLNTEAFF. Written as DNA, the CDR3 is TGTGCCAGCAGCTCGAGACTGAACACTGAAGCTTTCTTT.

The V call is TRBV27, the J call TRBJ1-1; 8 bases line up with TRBD1. Germline V CDR1 and CDR2: MNHEY, SMNVEV (reference sequence). The trim removed 5 bases at V and 0 bases at J, leaving 20 bases unmatched. The CDR3 runs 20 residues. The CDR3 loop reads CASSPNKLFDRTGLNTEAFF. The DNA of the CDR3 is TGTGCCAGCAGTCCCAATAAACTCTTCGACAGGACAGGGCTGAACACTGAAGCTTTCTTT.

The gene calls are TRBV27 and TRBJ1-2, with 9 bases lining up with TRBD1. The V gene's germline CDR1 is MNHEY and CDR2 SMNVEV (reference sequence). Trimming took 6 bases from V and 7 from J; bases not matched to a gene: 12. The CDR3 is 15 residues long. The CDR3 DNA reads TGTGCCAGCAGAATCTCGGACAGGGGAGGAGGTGGCTACACCTTC. Its protein product is CASRISDRGGGGYTF.

The rearrangement links TRBV19 to TRBJ2-1; D remains ambiguous. V lost 1 base and J 4 bases, leaving 5 bases between the germline ends. The germline V gene has CDR1 LNHDA and CDR2 SQIVND (reference sequence). There are 13 residues in the CDR3. The CDR3 protein is CASSIVGYNEQFF. The CDR3 bases are TGTGCCAGTAGTATAGTAGGGTACAATGAGCAGTTCTTC.

This chain links TRBV2 with TRBJ2-5; 8 positions match TRBD1. With 3 bases clipped from V and 2 bases from J, the junction kept 5 bases outside the gene matches. The CDR3 consists of 15 residues. Germline-derived CDR1 and CDR2 are SNHLY and FYNNEI. The CDR3 coding sequence is TGTGCCAGCAGTGATTCCGACAGGGGACAAGAGACCCAGTACTTC. Its translation: CASSDSDRGQETQYF.

This clone appeared a few times. This chain links TRBV4-3 with TRBJ1-2; 8 bases fit TRBD1. The CDR3 totals 13 residues. Germline V gene data show CDR1 as LGHNA and CDR2 as YSLEER. V shed 0 bases and J 7 bases; nucleotides not matched to a gene: 1. CDR3 residues: CASSQDQGAGYTF. CDR3 sequence (DNA): TGCGCCAGCAGCCAAGATCAGGGGGCTGGCTACACCTTC.

The chain couples TRBV27 to TRBJ2-1; the match to TRBD2 covers 12 bases. CDR1 MNHEY and CDR2 SMNVEV come from the germline V gene (reference sequence). The junction had 13 bases not matched to a gene; V was cut back by 6 bases and J by 10 bases. The CDR3 extends over 16 amino acids. CDR3 sequence reads: CASSQRTSGNRGEQFF. The CDR3 DNA is TGTGCCAGCAGCCAGAGGACTAGCGGGAATCGGGGCGAGCAGTTCTTC.

The rearrangement uses TRBV2 and TRBJ2-3, with TRBD2 matching over 8 bases. Germline-derived CDR1 and CDR2 are SNHLY and FYNNEI. The CDR3 is 17 amino acids. V was clipped by 8 bases and J by 3 bases; unmatched bases: 16. The DNA for the CDR3 is TGTGCCAGCCTGCAATCCGGGAGGGCCAAAGGAACAGATACGCAGTATTTT. This sequence encodes CASLQSGRAKGTDTQYF.